This entry features one T cell receptor (beta chain) sequence. The antigen remains unidentified. Clones were read by immunoSEQ multiplex PCR, and TCRdb kept only the in-frame ones, dropping some. This sample carries approximately 9,000 clones, more than 80% of them seen once, and the ten largest clones take over 40%. These data originate in a study of T cell clonotyping in hematopoietic cell transplantation. Study conclusions and caveats: Cells were unsorted, so CD4 and CD8 contributions were not separated.

Specimen: PBMCs, collected at the time of graft-versus-host disease after allogeneic stem cell transplant. This clonotype was obtained from a male patient between 60 and 69 years old who had an allogeneic stem cell transplant from an unrelated donor, so the T cells may come from the graft donor. Some clones in this sample may be carry-over from other donors' samples.

The CDR3 nucleotides read TGTGCCAGCAGTGGCAGGGGGTACGAGACCCAGTACTTC. This sequence encodes CASSGRGYETQYF. The V gene is TRBV2, the J gene TRBJ2-5, with 7 positions matching TRBD1. V trimming: 4 bases; J trimming: 5 bases; junction bases outside the gene matches: 4. The length of the CDR3 is 13 residues. Looked up from germline, CDR1 is SNHLY and CDR2 is FYNNEI.